Below, 26 T cell receptor beta chains from the same sample are listed, as sequenced in a study of OX40 agonist ivuxolimab in advanced cancers. Profiled with immunoSEQ multiplex PCR; TCRdb holds only in-frame clones, not every one. This table holds about 83,000 clones, about 81% found once. Here the sequenced sample was CD4+ or CD8+ T cells sorted from blood, taken in a trial of the OX40 agonist ivuxolimab. The receptors shown here come from an adult with an advanced solid tumor such as melanoma, head and neck, liver or kidney cancer.

The chain is built from TRBV7-9 and TRBJ2-5; 10 nucleotides match TRBD1. The CDR3 totals 14 residues. J gave up 2 bases and V 5 bases, and 2 bases lay outside the gene matches. CDR1 is SEHNR, CDR2 FQNEAQ, per germline (reference sequence). CDR3 DNA sequence: TGTGCCAGCAGCATGGACAGGGGGCAAGAGACCCAGTACTTC. Translating it yields CASSMDRGQETQYF.

The chain couples TRBV5-1 to TRBJ2-2; 9 positions match TRBD1. After removal of 6 bases from V and 6 bases from J, the junction contained 9 bases not matched to a gene. Germline CDR1 is SGHRS and CDR2 is YFSETQ. This CDR3 spans 15 amino acids. The CDR3 DNA follows: TGCGCCAGCACCAGGGGACAGGGAGGCTCCGGGGAGCTGTTTTTT. This encodes CASTRGQGGSGELFF.

The chain carries TRBV4-3 and TRBJ2-7; 7 nucleotides agree with TRBD2. This CDR3 is built from 14 residues. J was trimmed by 4 bases and V by 4 bases; bases with no gene match: 7. From germline, CDR1 is LGHNA and CDR2 YSLEER. CDR3 amino acids: CASSLGLGKYEQYF. CDR3 sequence (DNA): TGCGCCAGCAGCCTCGGACTAGGGAAGTACGAGCAGTACTTC.

Comments on this clone: Relative to the germline gene, one junction end is altered; a read error may explain this. CDR3 amino acids: CASREGLAGGTGELFF. Written as DNA, the CDR3 is TGTGCCAGCAGAGAAGGGCTAGCGGGAGGCACCGGGGAGCTGTTTTTT. The V gene is TRBV2, the J gene TRBJ2-2; 11 nucleotides align to TRBD2. The CDR3 loop spans 16 amino acids. The V gene's germline CDR1 is SNHLY and CDR2 FYNNEI.

V gene TRBV30 combines with J gene TRBJ1-2; 8 positions agree with TRBD1. Per germline, CDR1 GTSNPN and CDR2 SVGIG (reference sequence). With V trimmed by 4 bases and J by 1 base, 8 bases remained unmatched. There are 15 residues in the CDR3. The CDR3 nucleotides read TGTGCCTGGACAACCGGGACAGGATTTAACTATGGCTACACCTTC. Amino acid sequence: CAWTTGTGFNYGYTF.

The chain joins TRBV5-5 to TRBJ1-2; D may be TRBD1 (5 bases). There are 15 residues in the CDR3. Germline V CDR1 and CDR2: SGHKS, YYEKEE (reference sequence). V was cut by 0 bases and J by 4 bases, with 13 bases left in between. The chain's CDR3 is CASSLAPQAPYGYTF. The CDR3 region has the DNA TGTGCCAGCAGCTTGGCCCCACAGGCCCCCTATGGCTACACCTTC.

The chain joins TRBV6-5 to TRBJ1-5; no reliable D call. V was shortened by 6 bases and J by 6 bases, with 12 bases between the two germline ends. The CDR3 is 13 residues long. Germline V lookup: CDR1 MNHEY, CDR2 SVGAGI. CDR3 in DNA: TGTGCCAGCAGCTTAAAGGGTGCTCAGCCCCAGCATTTT. This codes for CASSLKGAQPQHF.

This clone was counted a single time. The chain combines TRBV18 with TRBJ2-7, with D perhaps TRBD1 or TRBD2 (6 bases each). The CDR3 runs 14 residues. Per germline, CDR1 KGHSH and CDR2 LQKENI. Trimming removed 4 bases from V and 7 bases from J, with 17 bases in between. The CDR3 region is CASSRRDTFGEQYF. The CDR3 DNA reads TGTGCCAGCTCACGGAGGGACACCTTCGGGGAGCAGTACTTC. Full variable domain (remainder filled in from reference TRBV18 and TRBJ2-7): NAGVMQNPRHLVRRRGQEARLRCSPMKGHSHVYWYRQLPEEGLKFMVYLQKENIIDESGMPKERFSAEFPKEGPSILRIQQVVRGDSAAYFCASSRRDTFGEQYFGPGTRLTVT.

This rearrangement joins TRBV28 to TRBJ1-2; no reliable D call. V lost 6 bases and J lost 8, with 16 bases in between. The CDR3 length is 13 residues. From germline, CDR1 is MDHEN and CDR2 SYDVKM. CDR3 loop: CASRAEMEVGYTF. For the CDR3, the DNA is TGTGCCAGCAGGGCTGAAATGGAAGTCGGCTACACCTTC.

The rearrangement links TRBV6-6 to TRBJ2-7, with D possibly matching TRBD1 (6 bases). The germline V gene encodes CDR1 MNHNY and CDR2 SVGAGI (reference sequence). This CDR3 spans 14 amino acids. V was clipped by 7 bases and J by 0 bases, with 13 bases between them. The CDR3 DNA reads as TGTGCCAGCATCCCGGGCAGGGGCTCCTACGAGCAGTACTTC. Translated: CASIPGRGSYEQYF.

The sample holds a few counts of this clone. The V call is TRBV6-5, the J call TRBJ1-2; D is perhaps TRBD1 (6 bases). CDR3 length: 12 amino acids. Trimming removed 5 bases from V and 6 bases from J, with 10 bases in between. CDR1 and CDR2 (germline): MNHEY, SVGAGI. The CDR3 region is CASSTRTDGYTF. The CDR3 nucleotides are TGTGCCAGCAGTACCCGGACAGATGGCTACACCTTC.

This chain uses TRBV7-9 with TRBJ2-3, with TRBD2 matching 13 bases. Germline V gene lookup returns CDR1 SEHNR and CDR2 FQNEAQ (reference sequence). J lost 6 bases, V lost 5 bases, and 5 bases had no gene match. This CDR3 contains 15 residues. The CDR3 coding sequence is TGTGCCAGCAGCCCTGGGACTAGCGGGGCGGATACGCAGTATTTT. Protein sequence: CASSPGTSGADTQYF. Based on the CDR3 plus reference TRBV7-9 and TRBJ2-3, the full variable domain is DTGVSQNPRHKITKRGQNVTFRCDPISEHNRLYWYRQTLGQGPEFLTYFQNEAQLEKSRLLSDRFSAERPKGSFSTLEIQRTEQGDSAMYLCASSPGTSGADTQYFGPGTRLTVL.

The CDR3 DNA is TGTGCCAGCAGTACCCATGGAGTGGGGCATTACGAGCAGTACTTC. Encoded protein: CASSTHGVGHYEQYF. V is TRBV6-6 and J is TRBJ2-7; maybe TRBD1 (5 bases). The CDR3 is 15 residues long. Germline CDR1 and CDR2: MNHNY and SVGAGI (reference sequence). The V gene lost 5 bases and the J gene lost 4 bases, with 18 bases spanning the gap.

This chain connects TRBV4-2 to TRBJ1-2; weak D call: TRBD1 (6 bases). V was cut by 1 base and J by 4 bases, with 10 bases left in between. Germline assignment: CDR1 LGHNA and CDR2 YNFKEQ. The CDR3 runs to 14 residues. This chain's CDR3 is CASSQGGGPYGYTF. The CDR3, as DNA: TGTGCCAGCAGCCAAGGGGGGGGGCCCTATGGCTACACCTTC.

The J gene is TRBJ1-2, the V gene TRBV27, with D possibly matching TRBD1 (5 bases). This CDR3 is built from 16 residues. Germline V gives CDR1 MNHEY, CDR2 SMNVEV (reference sequence). Trimming cost V 3 bases and J 4 bases, with 18 bases left between them. The CDR3 nucleotides read TGTGCCAGCAGTTTTTCGGGCAGGACAAACTTCTATGGCTACACCTTC. Translated, it gives CASSFSGRTNFYGYTF.

This clone was seen a handful of times. This chain connects TRBV20-1 to TRBJ1-1; D ambiguous. V gave up 6 bases and J gave up 5 bases, with 10 bases separating them. The CDR3 length is 11 residues. Germline CDR1 reads DFQATT; CDR2 reads SNEGSKA (reference sequence). CDR3 bases: TGCAGTGCACTTAAGATTACTGAAGCTTTCTTT. Translated: CSALKITEAFF.

This clone was recorded once. This chain connects TRBV11-3 to TRBJ1-3; D gene ambiguous. V shed 5 bases and J shed 0 bases, with 17 bases lying between them. The CDR3 sequence is 17 residues long. Germline values: CDR1 SGHNT, CDR2 YENEEA. In DNA, the CDR3 is TGTGCCAGCAGCCGTCGCGAGGGATTGAGCTCTGGAAACACCATATATTTT. Translated, it gives CASSRREGLSSGNTIYF.

The gene calls are TRBV6-5 and TRBJ1-2; 7 positions agree with TRBD1. Trimming cost V 6 bases and J 0 bases; bases outside gene matches: 7. Per germline, CDR1 MNHEY and CDR2 SVGAGI. This CDR3 has 15 amino acids. CDR3 in amino acids: CASSPPGQSNYGYTF. In nucleotides, the CDR3 is TGTGCCAGCAGCCCACCGGGACAGTCTAACTATGGCTACACCTTC.

V and J are TRBV30 and TRBJ2-2; no definite D call. V was cut by 3 bases and J by 7 bases, with 9 bases left in between. The CDR3 extends over 12 amino acids. Germline V gene lookup returns CDR1 GTSNPN and CDR2 SVGIG (reference sequence). CDR3: CAWRSPFGELFF. CDR3 nucleotide sequence: TGTGCCTGGAGGAGCCCCTTCGGGGAGCTGTTTTTT.

The V and J genes are TRBV30 and TRBJ2-3, with a weak D call TRBD1 (6 bases). V was shortened by 3 bases and J by 5 bases, with 12 bases between the two germline ends. Looked up from germline, CDR1 is GTSNPN and CDR2 is SVGIG (reference sequence). This CDR3 has 13 amino acids. The DNA for the CDR3 is TGTGCCTGGAGCGGGCAGGGGATAGATACGCAGTATTTT. Its translation: CAWSGQGIDTQYF. Combining the CDR3 with reference TRBV30 and TRBJ2-3 gives the whole variable domain SQTIHQWPATLVQPVGSPLSLECTVEGTSNPNLYWYRQAAGRGLQLLFYSVGIGQISSEVPQNLSASRPQDRQFILSSKKLLLSDSGFYLCAWSGQGIDTQYFGPGTRLTVL.

The V and J genes are TRBV5-5 and TRBJ2-2, with 8 bases aligning to TRBD2. V dropped 4 bases and J dropped 4; count of bases not matched to a gene: 15. CDR1 and CDR2 (germline): SGHKS, YYEKEE (reference sequence). The CDR3 is made up of 18 amino acids. The DNA of the CDR3 is TGTGCCAGCAGCCCGGTCCTCACCGGGGGGGCGATCACCGGGGAGCTGTTTTTT. Amino acids: CASSPVLTGGAITGELFF.

The chain is built from TRBV6-5 and TRBJ2-7; the D is unclear. CDR3 length: 15 amino acids. V lost 5 bases and J 1 base, leaving 15 bases between the germline ends. The germline V gene has CDR1 MNHEY and CDR2 SVGAGI. The DNA for the CDR3 is TGTGCCAGCAGTCAAAAGGGTCCTCAATCCTACGAGCAGTACTTC. Amino acids: CASSQKGPQSYEQYF.

The CDR3 coding sequence is TGTGCCAGCAGCGCGGACGGTATCGGTGGCTACACCTTC. Translation: CASSADGIGGYTF. This chain connects TRBV5-8 to TRBJ1-2; no reliable D call. The CDR3 is made up of 13 amino acids. Trimming pared 4 bases from V and 7 bases from J, leaving 14 bases between. CDR1 and CDR2 from the germline V gene are SGHTS and YDEGEE.

The V and J genes are TRBV9 and TRBJ2-2, with 14 bases identical to TRBD2. Germline CDR1 and CDR2: SGDLS and YYNGEE. Trimming at V came to 7 bases and at J to 6 bases, leaving 23 bases not matched to a gene. The CDR3 has 21 residues. CDR3 residues: CASPRRALPTSGGGIAGELFF. In nucleotides, the CDR3 is TGTGCCAGCCCCAGGCGAGCACTGCCGACTAGCGGGGGGGGAATCGCCGGGGAGCTGTTTTTT.

This clone was seen a few times. The chain is built from TRBV20-1 and TRBJ2-5; D uncertain. V was trimmed by 0 bases and J by 4 bases, leaving 3 bases between them. The CDR3 runs to 11 residues. From germline, CDR1 is DFQATT and CDR2 SNEGSKA (reference sequence). In nucleotides, the CDR3 is TGCAGTGCTAGAGATCGAGAGACCCAGTACTTC. It yields the protein CSARDRETQYF.

Only one count was recorded for this clone. CDR3 residues: CASSLGPMNTEAFF. The CDR3 DNA follows: TGCGCCAGCAGCTTAGGTCCGATGAACACTGAAGCTTTCTTT. V and J are TRBV5-1 and TRBJ1-1; D call uncertain. CDR1 is SGHRS and CDR2 is YFSETQ in the germline V gene. Trimming took off 2 bases at V and 0 bases at J, with 8 bases between the two ends. This CDR3 comprises 14 residues.